This entry lists 4 T cell receptor beta chains sequenced from one sample in a study of technical replicates of blood from a handful of donors. This table comes from immunoSEQ multiplex PCR, and its TCRdb copy is limited to in-frame clones, with some not included. The sample lists some 98,000 clones, 90% to 97% occurring once. The sample was T cells isolated from PBMCs. All receptors derive from a human donor in good health.

The genes are TRBV25-1 and TRBJ2-3; 8 nucleotides agree with TRBD1. Germline CDR1 is MGHDK and CDR2 is SYGVNS. The CDR3 runs to 13 residues. V shed 6 bases, J shed 1 base, and the junction held 0 bases outside the gene matches. In nucleotides, the CDR3 is TGTGCCAGCAGGACAGGGGGCACAGATACGCAGTATTTT. It specifies CASRTGGTDTQYF.

This chain joins TRBV7-9 and TRBJ2-1, with D tentatively TRBD1 (6 bases). CDR1 SEHNR and CDR2 FQNEAQ come from the germline V gene (reference sequence). The CDR3 consists of 15 residues. The V and J ends lost 5 bases and 4 bases respectively, with 15 bases between them. In DNA, the CDR3 is TGTGCCAGCAGCACGGAACTAACAGGGTACAATGAGCAGTTCTTC. It translates to CASSTELTGYNEQFF. Drawing the rest from reference TRBV7-9 and TRBJ2-1, the complete variable domain is DTGVSQNPRHKITKRGQNVTFRCDPISEHNRLYWYRQTLGQGPEFLTYFQNEAQLEKSRLLSDRFSAERPKGSFSTLEIQRTEQGDSAMYLCASSTELTGYNEQFFGPGTRLTVL.

The V gene is TRBV18, the J gene TRBJ2-1, with no clear D. CDR3 length: 13 residues. V was cut by 4 bases and J by 5 bases, with 9 bases left in between. Germline V lookup: CDR1 KGHSH, CDR2 LQKENI. DNA for the CDR3: TGTGCCAGCTCACTACTTGAGGACAATGAGCAGTTCTTC. This codes for CASSLLEDNEQFF.

This chain joins TRBV29-1 and TRBJ2-3; no definite D call. Germline CDR1 is SQVTM and CDR2 is ANQGSEA. CDR3 size: 13 residues. V dropped 6 bases and J dropped 1 base, with 11 bases sitting between them. Written as DNA, the CDR3 is TGCAGCGTACCAGTTTTGGGCACAGATACGCAGTATTTT. Translation gives CSVPVLGTDTQYF.